This TCR beta chain was captured in a study of cytomegalovirus exposure and HLA in healthy donors. CDR3 length equals 16 residues. The V gene end was trimmed by 4 bases and the J gene end by 6 bases; junction bases not matched to a gene: 14. The germline CDR1 and CDR2 sequences are SGHRS and YFSETQ. General study points: The listing of 150 to 200 TCR beta chains classed them as cytomegalovirus-associated.

It was with 60 Vbeta and 13 Jbeta primers that the PCR ran. Using immunoSEQ multiplex PCR, the repertoire was profiled, and TCRdb retains in-frame clones only, with some absent. The data contain about 200,000 clones, roughly 85% of them seen just once; the ten biggest clones take up about 2%. Worth noting for this clone: What it binds is not known.

The specimen was PBMCs. This chain connects TRBV5-1 to TRBJ2-3, with 7 positions matching TRBD1. This TCR was recovered from a woman in her forties or fifties in good health and CMV-seronegative. This CDR3 is CASSRGQQGPRDTQYF. In DNA form, the CDR3 reads TGCGCCAGCAGCAGGGGACAGCAGGGCCCCCGGGATACGCAGTATTTT. Complete variable domain (other parts from reference TRBV5-1 and TRBJ2-3): KAGVTQTPRYLIKTRGQQVTLSCSPISGHRSVSWYQQTPGQGLQFLFEYFSETQRNKGNFPGRFSGRQFSNSRSEMNVSTLELGDSALYLCASSRGQQGPRDTQYFGPGTRLTVL.